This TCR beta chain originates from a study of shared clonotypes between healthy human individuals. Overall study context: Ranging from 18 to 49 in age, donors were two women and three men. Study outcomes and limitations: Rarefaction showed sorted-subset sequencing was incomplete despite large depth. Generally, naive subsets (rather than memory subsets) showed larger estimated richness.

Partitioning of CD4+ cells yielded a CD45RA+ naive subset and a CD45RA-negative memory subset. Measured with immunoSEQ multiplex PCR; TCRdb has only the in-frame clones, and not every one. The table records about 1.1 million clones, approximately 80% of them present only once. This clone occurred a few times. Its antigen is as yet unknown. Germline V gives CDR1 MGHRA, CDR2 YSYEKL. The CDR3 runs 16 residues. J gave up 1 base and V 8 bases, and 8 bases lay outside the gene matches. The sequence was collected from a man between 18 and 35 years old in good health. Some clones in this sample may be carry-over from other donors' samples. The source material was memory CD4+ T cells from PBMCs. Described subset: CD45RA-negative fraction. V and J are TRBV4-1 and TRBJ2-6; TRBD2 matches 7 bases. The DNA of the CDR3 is TGCGCCAGCGGAAGGCGGGAGCGTTCTGGGGCCAACGTCCTGACTTTC. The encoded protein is CASGRRERSGANVLTF.